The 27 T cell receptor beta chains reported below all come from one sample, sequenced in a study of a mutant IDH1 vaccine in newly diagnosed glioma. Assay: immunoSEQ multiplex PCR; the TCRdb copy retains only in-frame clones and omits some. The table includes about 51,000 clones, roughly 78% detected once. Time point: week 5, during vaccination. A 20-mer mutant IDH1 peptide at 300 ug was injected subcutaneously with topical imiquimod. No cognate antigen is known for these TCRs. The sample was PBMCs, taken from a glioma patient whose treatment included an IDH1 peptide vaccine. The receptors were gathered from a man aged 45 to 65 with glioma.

The CDR3 is CASLKRDTDTQYF. CDR3 coding DNA: TGTGCCAGCCTGAAGAGGGACACAGATACGCAGTATTTT. This rearrangement joins TRBV5-8 to TRBJ2-3; possible D gene TRBD2, 5 bases. The length of the CDR3 is 13 residues. V was clipped by 7 bases and J by 2 bases, with 11 bases between them. Germline assignment: CDR1 SGHTS and CDR2 YDEGEE.

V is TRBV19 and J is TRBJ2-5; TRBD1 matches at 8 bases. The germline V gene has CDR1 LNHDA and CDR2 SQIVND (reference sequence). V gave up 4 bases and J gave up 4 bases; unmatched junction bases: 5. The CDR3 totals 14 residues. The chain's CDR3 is CASSTDRVPETQYF. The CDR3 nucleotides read TGTGCCAGTAGTACGGACAGGGTGCCAGAGACCCAGTACTTC.

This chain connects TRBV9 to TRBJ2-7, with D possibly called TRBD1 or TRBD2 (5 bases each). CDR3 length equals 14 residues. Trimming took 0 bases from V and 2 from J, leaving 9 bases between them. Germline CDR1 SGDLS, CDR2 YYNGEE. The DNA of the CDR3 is TGTGCCAGCAGCGTAGCCCTGGGACCCTACGAGCAGTACTTC. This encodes CASSVALGPYEQYF.

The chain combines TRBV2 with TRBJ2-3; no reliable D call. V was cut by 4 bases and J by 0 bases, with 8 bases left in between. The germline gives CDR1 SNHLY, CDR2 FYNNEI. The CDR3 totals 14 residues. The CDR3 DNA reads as TGTGCCAGCAGTGCTGACGGTAGCACAGATACGCAGTATTTT. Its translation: CASSADGSTDTQYF.

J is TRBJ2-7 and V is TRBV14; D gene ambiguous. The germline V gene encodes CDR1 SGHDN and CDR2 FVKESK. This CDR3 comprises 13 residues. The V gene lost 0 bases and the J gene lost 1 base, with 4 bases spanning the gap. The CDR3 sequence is CASSQEGSYEQYF. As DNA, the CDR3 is TGTGCCAGCAGCCAAGAGGGATCCTACGAGCAGTACTTC.

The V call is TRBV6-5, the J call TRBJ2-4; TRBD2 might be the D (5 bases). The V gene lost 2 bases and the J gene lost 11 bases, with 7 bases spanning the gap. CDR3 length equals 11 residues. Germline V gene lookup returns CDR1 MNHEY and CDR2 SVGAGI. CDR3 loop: CASSYAEVQYF. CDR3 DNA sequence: TGTGCCAGCAGTTACGCGGAGGTTCAGTACTTC.

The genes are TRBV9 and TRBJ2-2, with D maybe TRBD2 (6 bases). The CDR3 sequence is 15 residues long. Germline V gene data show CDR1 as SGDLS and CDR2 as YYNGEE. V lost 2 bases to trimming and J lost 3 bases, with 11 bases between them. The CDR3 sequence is CASSVLAQDTGELFF. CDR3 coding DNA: TGTGCCAGCAGCGTCCTAGCGCAGGACACCGGGGAGCTGTTTTTT.

The CDR3 region has the DNA TGTGCCAGCAGCGTAGAAGGGGCCTCCCCGCGCTACGAGCAGTACTTC. Translation gives CASSVEGASPRYEQYF. The chain recombines TRBV9 with TRBJ2-7; D possibly corresponds to TRBD1 (5 bases). The CDR3 loop spans 16 amino acids. Trimming stripped 0 bases from V and 3 bases from J, with 16 bases between. The germline gives CDR1 SGDLS, CDR2 YYNGEE.

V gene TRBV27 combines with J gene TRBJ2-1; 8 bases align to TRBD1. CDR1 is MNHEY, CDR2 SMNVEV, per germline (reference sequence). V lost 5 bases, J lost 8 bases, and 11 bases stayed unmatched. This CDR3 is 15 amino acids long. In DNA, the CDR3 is TGTGCCAGCAGTAACAGGGGGTCGGCTTGGGATGAGCAGTTCTTC. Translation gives CASSNRGSAWDEQFF.

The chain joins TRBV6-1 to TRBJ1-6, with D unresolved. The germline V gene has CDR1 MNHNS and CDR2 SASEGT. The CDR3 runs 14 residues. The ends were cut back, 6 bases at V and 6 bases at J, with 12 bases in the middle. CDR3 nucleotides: TGTGCCAGCAGGGAGACACTTACTAATTCACCCCTCCACTTT. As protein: CASRETLTNSPLHF.

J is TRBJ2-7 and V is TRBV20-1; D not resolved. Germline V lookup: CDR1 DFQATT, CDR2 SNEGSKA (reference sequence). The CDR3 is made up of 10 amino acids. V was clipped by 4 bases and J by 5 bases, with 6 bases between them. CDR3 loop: CSATDNEQYF. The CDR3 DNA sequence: TGCAGTGCTACCGACAACGAGCAGTACTTC.

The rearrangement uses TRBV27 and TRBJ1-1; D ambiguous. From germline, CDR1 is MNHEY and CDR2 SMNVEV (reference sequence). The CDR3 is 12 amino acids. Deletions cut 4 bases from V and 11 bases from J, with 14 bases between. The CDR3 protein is CASSSRQSTAFF. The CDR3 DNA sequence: TGTGCCAGCAGTTCTCGGCAGAGCACGGCTTTCTTT.

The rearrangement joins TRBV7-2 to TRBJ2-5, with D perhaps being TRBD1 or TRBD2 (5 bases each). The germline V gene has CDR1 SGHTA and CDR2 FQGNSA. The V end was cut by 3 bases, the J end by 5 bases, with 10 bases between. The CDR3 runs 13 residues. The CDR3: CASSFGARETQYF. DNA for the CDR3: TGTGCCAGCAGCTTCGGGGCAAGGGAGACCCAGTACTTC.

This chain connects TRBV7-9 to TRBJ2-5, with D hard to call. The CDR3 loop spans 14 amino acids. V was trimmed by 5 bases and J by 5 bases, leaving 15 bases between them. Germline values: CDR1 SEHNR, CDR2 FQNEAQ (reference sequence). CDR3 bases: TGTGCCAGCAGCAGTGCAGGAACAGAGGAGACCCAGTACTTC. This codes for CASSSAGTEETQYF.

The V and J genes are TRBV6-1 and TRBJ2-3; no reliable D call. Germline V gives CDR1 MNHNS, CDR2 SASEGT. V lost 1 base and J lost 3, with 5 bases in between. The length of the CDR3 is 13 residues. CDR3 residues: CASSEELTDTQYF. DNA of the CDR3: TGTGCCAGCAGTGAAGAACTTACAGATACGCAGTATTTT.

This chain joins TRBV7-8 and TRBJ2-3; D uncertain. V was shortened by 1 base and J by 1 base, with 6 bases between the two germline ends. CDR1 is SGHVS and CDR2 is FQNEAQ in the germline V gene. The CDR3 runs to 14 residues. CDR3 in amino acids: CASSLGAGTDTQYF. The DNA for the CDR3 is TGTGCCAGCAGCTTAGGAGCAGGCACAGATACGCAGTATTTT.

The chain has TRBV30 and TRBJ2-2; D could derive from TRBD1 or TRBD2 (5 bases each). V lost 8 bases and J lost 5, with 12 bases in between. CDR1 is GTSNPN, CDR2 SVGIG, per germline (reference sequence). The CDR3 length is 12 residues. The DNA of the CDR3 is TGTGCCGAGGGCAGGGAAACCGGGGAGCTGTTTTTT. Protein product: CAEGRETGELFF.

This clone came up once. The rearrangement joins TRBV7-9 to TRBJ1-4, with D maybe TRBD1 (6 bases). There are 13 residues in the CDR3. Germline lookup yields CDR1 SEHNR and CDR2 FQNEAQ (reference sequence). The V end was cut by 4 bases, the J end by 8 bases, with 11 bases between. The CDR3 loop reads CASSSGDREKLFF. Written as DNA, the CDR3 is TGTGCCAGCAGCTCAGGGGATCGGGAAAAACTGTTTTTT.

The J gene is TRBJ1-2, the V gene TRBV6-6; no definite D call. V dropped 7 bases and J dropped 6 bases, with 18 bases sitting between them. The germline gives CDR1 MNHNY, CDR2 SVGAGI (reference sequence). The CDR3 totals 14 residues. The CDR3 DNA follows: TGTGCCAGCACCCTACCGGCGGGGAACAATGGCTACACCTTC. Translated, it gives CASTLPAGNNGYTF.

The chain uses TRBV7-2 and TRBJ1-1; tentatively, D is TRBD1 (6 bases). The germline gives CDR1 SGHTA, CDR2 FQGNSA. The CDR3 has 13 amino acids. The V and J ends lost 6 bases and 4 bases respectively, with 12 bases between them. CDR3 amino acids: CASRLGGATEAFF. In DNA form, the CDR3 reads TGTGCCAGCAGGTTGGGGGGGGCCACTGAAGCTTTCTTT. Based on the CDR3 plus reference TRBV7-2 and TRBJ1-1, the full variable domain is GAGVSQSPSNKVTEKGKDVELRCDPISGHTALYWYRQSLGQGLEFLIYFQGNSAPDKSGLPSDRFSAERTGGSVSTLTIQRTQQEDSAVYLCASRLGGATEAFFGQGTRLTVV.

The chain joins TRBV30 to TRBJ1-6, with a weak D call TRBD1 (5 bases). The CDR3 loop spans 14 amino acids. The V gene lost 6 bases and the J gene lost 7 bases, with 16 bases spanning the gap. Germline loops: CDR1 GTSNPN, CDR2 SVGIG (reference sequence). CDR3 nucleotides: TGTGCCTGCCAGGGTTTAGGAGTAAATTCACCCCTCCACTTT. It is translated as CACQGLGVNSPLHF.

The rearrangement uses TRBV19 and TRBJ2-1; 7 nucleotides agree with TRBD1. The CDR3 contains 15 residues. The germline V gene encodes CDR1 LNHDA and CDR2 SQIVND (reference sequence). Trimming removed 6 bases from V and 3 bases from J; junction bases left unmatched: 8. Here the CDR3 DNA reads TGTGCCAGTAGCCCCATGGGGACAGTCTACAATGAGCAGTTCTTC. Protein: CASSPMGTVYNEQFF.

For the CDR3, the DNA is TGCAGCGTGGGACTAGCGAACAATGAGCAGTTCTTC. Amino acids: CSVGLANNEQFF. J is TRBJ2-1 and V is TRBV29-1, with TRBD2 identical over 10 bases. This CDR3 contains 12 residues. In germline, CDR1 is SQVTM, CDR2 ANQGSEA. With 6 bases clipped from V and 5 bases from J, the junction kept 1 base outside the gene matches.

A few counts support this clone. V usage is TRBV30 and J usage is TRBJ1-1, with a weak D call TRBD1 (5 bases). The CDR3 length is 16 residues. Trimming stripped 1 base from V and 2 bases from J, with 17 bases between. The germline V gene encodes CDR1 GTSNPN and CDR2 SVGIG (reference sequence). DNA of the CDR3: TGTGCCTGGAGTGGGGCGGACACCGGGCACAACACTGAAGCTTTCTTT. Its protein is CAWSGADTGHNTEAFF.

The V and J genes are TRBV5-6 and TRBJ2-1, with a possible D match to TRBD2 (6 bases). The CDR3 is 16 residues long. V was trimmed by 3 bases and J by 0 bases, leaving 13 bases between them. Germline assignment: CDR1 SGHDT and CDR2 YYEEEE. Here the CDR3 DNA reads TGTGCCAGCAGCTGGAGGGACCAGGTCTCCTACAATGAGCAGTTCTTC. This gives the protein CASSWRDQVSYNEQFF. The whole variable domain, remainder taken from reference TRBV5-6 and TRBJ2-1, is DAGVTQSPTHLIKTRGQQVTLRCSPKSGHDTVSWYQQALGQGPQFIFQYYEEEERQRGNFPDRFSGHQFPNYSSELNVNALLLGDSALYLCASSWRDQVSYNEQFFGPGTRLTVL.

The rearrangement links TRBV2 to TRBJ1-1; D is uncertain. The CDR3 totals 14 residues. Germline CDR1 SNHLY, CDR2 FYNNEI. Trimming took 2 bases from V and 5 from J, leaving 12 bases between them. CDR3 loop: CASSELNAWTEAFF. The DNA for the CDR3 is TGTGCCAGCAGTGAATTAAACGCGTGGACTGAAGCTTTCTTT.

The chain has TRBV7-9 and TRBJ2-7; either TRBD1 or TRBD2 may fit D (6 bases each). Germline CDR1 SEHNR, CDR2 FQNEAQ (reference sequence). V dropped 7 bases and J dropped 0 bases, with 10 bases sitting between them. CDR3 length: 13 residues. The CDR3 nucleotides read TGTGCCAGCAAGGAGGGGGACTCCTACGAGCAGTACTTC. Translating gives CASKEGDSYEQYF.